This TCR beta chain was obtained from a study of cytomegalovirus exposure and HLA in healthy donors. Between the trimmed V and J ends, which lost 0 bases and 2 bases, there was a span of 5 bases. Germline CDR1 and CDR2: MNHEY and SMNVEV (reference sequence). This CDR3 spans 15 amino acids. A note on this clone: No antigen is known for it.

Study-wide results and caveats: For most TCR beta V segments, an earlier analysis put the productive rate at about 90% or about 30% of the time. Most sequenced TCRs were rare (though some public TCRs occurred in many donors). Around 160 TCR beta chains were listed as cytomegalovirus-associated.

In the PCR, 60 Vbeta and 13 Jbeta primers were used. The assay was immunoSEQ multiplex PCR, and TCRdb's table has in-frame clones only and misses some. The table has 75,000 to 90,000 clones, about 69% seen once. The V call is TRBV27, the J call TRBJ1-6; no firm D call. Specimen: PBMCs. This receptor was obtained from a man between 60 and 75 years old in good health and CMV-seronegative. CDR3 sequence: CASSLSATYNSPLHF. The DNA for the CDR3 is TGTGCCAGCAGTTTATCGGCCACCTATAATTCACCCCTCCACTTT.